Listed below are T cell receptor beta chains from one sample, sequenced in a study of radiation and T cells in renal cell carcinoma. Clones were read by immunoSEQ multiplex PCR, and TCRdb kept only the in-frame ones, dropping some. The sample has just over 95,000 clones, 80% to 90% seen once. The sequenced sample was blood, obtained from a patient whose treatment included radiotherapy and nephrectomy. The receptors were sampled from a man aged 60 to 69 with renal cell carcinoma. Each CDR3 is given with its conserved first and last residue.

len	v_gene	j_gene	CDR3aa
14	TRBV30	TRBJ2-3	CAWSGTGTPDTQYF
15	TRBV6-1	TRBJ1-2	CASSVGDYSNYGYTF
13	TRBV6-6	TRBJ2-7	CASSFGGAYEQYF
16	TRBV7-8	TRBJ2-5	CASTPGLAGGFETQYF
17	TRBV27	TRBJ2-2	CASSPYAGTANTGELFF
16	TRBV7-9	TRBJ2-5	CASSLSKYGVQETQYF
15	TRBV5-1	TRBJ2-1	CASTQQGQSYNEQFF
11	TRBV7-9	TRBJ2-7	CASSLGPEQYF
15	TRBV7-9	TRBJ1-4	CASSSKGVTNEKLFF
15	TRBV15	TRBJ2-1	CATSRGLAGYNEQFF
18	TRBV10-1	TRBJ2-1	CASSEGQGFGVSYNEQFF
15	TRBV19	TRBJ2-3	CASSPGAGGADTQYF
14	TRBV7-9	TRBJ1-4	CASRPQATNEKLFF
16	TRBV5-1	TRBJ2-5	CASSFLRPLSIETQYF
18	TRBV5-4	TRBJ2-5	CASSGSLYTGGIQETQYF
14	TRBV30	TRBJ1-1	CAWRAGGVGTEAFF
16	TRBV5-4	TRBJ1-4	CASSLDSEGWGEKLFF
11	TRBV7-2	TRBJ1-2	CASSSETKATF
19	TRBV9	TRBJ2-2	CASSRRSLAGTANTGELFF
15	TRBV27	TRBJ1-2	CASSFTWTGEYGYTF
14	TRBV7-2	TRBJ2-7	CASSQDHGYYEQYF
14	TRBV4-1	TRBJ1-2	CASSQVGLGYGYTF
17	TRBV14	TRBJ2-7	CASSLGTSGTRSYEQYF
13	TRBV5-1	TRBJ2-2	CASTGQDSGELFF
13	TRBV13	TRBJ1-1	CASSPELNTEAFF
13	TRBV5-1	TRBJ2-7	CASSLGRGREQYF